This T cell receptor beta chain was observed in a study of blood T cells in healthy people across ages (dated by TCRdb to about 2015). With respect to the entire study: In model experiments, template switching captured about one uniquely barcoded TCR beta cDNA molecule for every two T cells. Age-related changes in TCR beta repertoire diversity were measured in the study by deep sequencing normalized with unique cDNA molecular identifiers. Four age groups were formed from the donors: young (average roughly 15 years), middle-aged (roughly 38), aged (62) and long-lived (about 75). To avoid experimental bias, donors of different ages were distributed randomly across sequencing lanes. Two additional independent replicas of 1 million unique cDNA reads from the same blood draw were analyzed for two donors (one aged 18 to 29 and one aged 80 or older).

What the research found in general, with its limitations: Conclusive comparison of naive and antigen-experienced compartments was prevented by the profiling of bulk unsorted PBMCs. Total diversity estimates from one million sequenced T cells were considered lower bounds and underestimates. The long-lived group showed more naive CD4+ T cells, fewer expanded clones and increased TCR diversity than the aged group, suggesting age selection. Observed TCR beta diversity per million T cells fell roughly linearly with age, and a significant reduction was already apparent by age around 36. Because donor CMV infection status was unknown, age-related changes in expanded clonotypes were potentially confounded. Observed TCR beta diversity correlated strongly with the percentage of naive T cells measured by flow cytometry.

Library method: 5' RACE. The sequencer listed for this sample is Illumina HiSeq 2500. The second PCR ran for roughly 6 to 11 cycles and used a J-beta primer mix along with a sample-barcoded 5' primer. A unique molecular identifier was introduced onto each TCR beta cDNA molecule by a template-switch 5' adaptor carrying 12 random nucleotides. Each sample yielded at least 2.5 million CDR3-containing paired-end reads. First-strand cDNA synthesis was performed from all RNA using the Mint cDNA synthesis kit, with priming by a TRBC-specific oligonucleotide. Following uracil-DNA glycosylase treatment, a first 18-cycle PCR with universal primers M1SS and BC2_uni_R was performed on all cDNA. The authors' pipeline ran thus. Each sample was normalized by randomly selecting 1 million high-quality reads, each carrying a distinct molecular identifier. Reads with shared molecular identifiers were discarded instead of being binned into consensus sequences. CDR3 identification, clonotype clustering and error correction used MiTCR with a Q25 quality threshold and the strictest error-elimination algorithm. A nonparametric unseen species model with Euler transformation was used to estimate a lower bound on total TCR beta diversity. TCRdb reran the public reads through fastp at Q25 and MiXCR, keeping productive beta chains. Entries are consolidated by CDR3 protein sequence, retaining the most common genes and DNA. The V and J calls come from TCRdb's annotation, not from the publication. This sample is represented by 650,000 or so distinct CDR3 sequences; 45% to 60% of them were singletons. Approximately 13% of the sample comes from the top ten.

Donors were 40 or so systemically healthy Caucasian individuals from Russia aged roughly 6 to 90 years. Each donor gave around 9 milliliters of peripheral blood, collected into EDTA-treated Vacutainer tubes. PBMCs were isolated by Ficoll-Paque density-gradient centrifugation, with at least 6 million obtained per sample. Total RNA was extracted from PBMCs with Trizol reagent, with at least 6 micrograms obtained per sample. The percentages of naive CD45RAhigh/CD27high T cells were determined by flow cytometry on a PBMC aliquot from every donor. With respect to this clonotype: It has no known antigen specificity. It has no much larger one-base neighbor in the sample; base qualities were not kept.

Per the germline V gene, SGHRS is the CDR1 and YFSETQ is the CDR2. The CDR3 runs 16 residues from the cysteine to the phenylalanine. Left in the record is the CDR3 DNA by itself, 48 bases read in frame from the first base. This TCR came from a woman older than 75 in good health. The sequence is built from TRBV5-1 and TRBJ2-1; the D region possibly corresponds to TRBD1 (6 bases align). The J call is uncertain, as TRBJ2-7 better fits the DNA end. Sequenced material: blood. CDR3 region: CASSPRPGVSTNEQYF. The nucleotide sequence reads as follows: TGCGCCAGCAGCCCTCGTCCAGGGGTTTCCACGAATGAGCAGTACTTC.